These 31 T cell receptor beta chains share one sample of origin, sequenced in a study of regulatory T cells in long-lasting Graves disease. Combining iRepertoire HTBI primers with Arm-PCR of CDR3 regions, the authors built TCR beta libraries. TCRdb analysed the multiplex PCR reads with MiXCR anew, one entry per CDR3 protein. The sample records 400,000 to 500,000 distinct CDR3 sequences, under 25% being singletons. Time point in this sample: persistent/refractory GD, antithyroid drugs over 5 years with positive TRAb. From PBMCs, RNA was extracted and then used to make the TCR library. Specimen: peripheral blood mononuclear cells (PBMCs), collected when the disease was refractory, from a patient treated with antithyroid drugs. The receptors originated from a female donor with Graves disease.

This clonotype was seen once. It may be a read error: a sequence one base away is much more abundant. The rearrangement joins TRBV7-6 to TRBJ1-2; D is perhaps TRBD1 (6 bases). Looked up from germline, CDR1 is SGHVS and CDR2 is FNYEAQ. This CDR3 has 14 amino acids. The CDR3 loop reads CASGLTAGGDGYTF. In nucleotides, the CDR3 is TGTGCCAGCGGCTTAACGGCCGGGGGCGATGGCTACACCTTC.

This chain links TRBV19 with TRBJ2-5; D is possibly TRBD2 (5 bases). Germline CDR1 LNHDA, CDR2 SQIVND (reference sequence). This CDR3 region has 13 residues. The V end lost 5 bases, the J end lost 3 bases, and 10 bases lay between the germline ends. The CDR3 region is CASSEDWKETQYF. The DNA for the CDR3 is TGTGCCAGTAGTGAGGACTGGAAAGAGACCCAGTACTTC. The full variable domain, its missing parts supplied by reference TRBV19 and TRBJ2-5, is DGGITQSPKYLFRKEGQNVTLSCEQNLNHDAMYWYRQDPGQGLRLIYYSQIVNDFQKGDIAEGYSVSREKKESFPLTVTSAQKNPTAFYLCASSEDWKETQYFGPGTRLLVL.

The V call is TRBV12-3 or TRBV12-4, the J call TRBJ2-2; perhaps D is TRBD1 or TRBD2 (6 bases each). V gave up 2 bases and J gave up 6 bases, with 10 bases separating them. The CDR3 is 14 residues long. CDR3 sequence: CASSLIGGPGELFF. As DNA, the CDR3 is TGTGCCAGCAGTTTAATTGGGGGGCCCGGGGAGCTGTTTTTT.

This clonotype was counted only a few times. The J gene is TRBJ2-7, the V gene TRBV29-1, with D possibly TRBD1 on 6 matching bases. Trimming left V 4 bases short and J 0 bases short, with 16 bases between. Germline assignment: CDR1 SQVTM and CDR2 ANQGSEA. The CDR3 has 15 amino acids. The CDR3 nucleotides read TGCAGCGTTGCTATAACAGGGCTAGCCTCCTACGAGCAGTACTTC. Protein product: CSVAITGLASYEQYF.

At least ten counts were recorded for this clonotype. The rearrangement uses TRBV5-1 and TRBJ1-2, with D possibly being TRBD1 (6 bases). There are 13 residues in the CDR3. V was pared by 4 bases and J by 6 bases, with 13 bases between. Germline V gene lookup returns CDR1 SGHRS and CDR2 YFSETQ. CDR3 DNA: TGCGCCAGCAGCCCGTGGGGGCAGCATGGCTACACCTTC. Translation gives CASSPWGQHGYTF.

This chain connects TRBV6-2 or TRBV6-3 to TRBJ1-6, with 7 bases identical to TRBD1. The V and J ends lost 5 bases and 6 bases, in that order; junction bases with no gene match: 7. The CDR3 covers 15 residues. Germline-derived CDR1 and CDR2 are MNHEY and SVGEGT. In DNA, the CDR3 is TGTGCCAGCAGTGCCCGGGACAGTCCTAATTCACCCCTCCACTTT. This gives the protein CASSARDSPNSPLHF.

This clonotype was seen ten or more times. J is TRBJ1-1 and V is TRBV20-1; 7 nucleotides align to TRBD1. This CDR3 is 14 amino acids long. The V segment lost 4 bases and the J segment 0 bases; nucleotides outside the gene matches: 5. Looked up from germline, CDR1 is DFQATT and CDR2 is SNEGSKA (reference sequence). CDR3 in amino acids: CSATKGQMNTEAFF. In DNA form, the CDR3 reads TGCAGTGCTACGAAGGGACAGATGAACACTGAAGCTTTCTTT.

The V and J genes are TRBV6-1 and TRBJ2-7; 7 nucleotides line up with TRBD1. This CDR3 has 15 residues. The V segment lost 6 bases and the J segment 1 base; nucleotides outside the gene matches: 9. The germline gives CDR1 MNHNS, CDR2 SASEGT. CDR3 in amino acids: CASRLRGSESYEQYF. Here the CDR3 DNA reads TGTGCCAGCAGGCTCAGGGGGTCCGAATCCTACGAGCAGTACTTC.

The V and J genes are TRBV10-1 and TRBJ1-1; a possible D gene is TRBD1 (6 bases). The germline CDR1 and CDR2 sequences are WNHNN and SYGVQD (reference sequence). Trimming left V 6 bases short and J 4 bases short, with 18 bases between. The CDR3 length is 15 residues. CDR3 region: CASRSRGGKSTEAFF. CDR3 coding DNA: TGCGCCAGCAGGTCCAGGGGAGGGAAGAGCACTGAAGCTTTCTTT.

Many counts were recorded for this clonotype. This chain connects TRBV5-6 to TRBJ2-7; D not resolved. The V and J ends lost 0 bases and 0 bases respectively, with 10 bases between them. Germline loops: CDR1 SGHDT, CDR2 YYEEEE. The CDR3 covers 15 residues. In DNA form, the CDR3 reads TGTGCCAGCAGCTTGGAGGGCAGGAGCTCCTACGAGCAGTACTTC. This encodes CASSLEGRSSYEQYF.

CDR3 amino acids: CASSSGLAGGTNTGELFF. CDR3 DNA: TGCGCCAGCAGCTCGGGACTAGCGGGAGGCACAAACACCGGGGAGCTGTTTTTT. The V call is TRBV5-1, the J call TRBJ2-2; TRBD2 matches at 15 bases. CDR3 length: 18 residues. Trimming took 3 bases from V and 2 from J; bases not matched to a gene: 5. Germline assignment: CDR1 SGHRS and CDR2 YFSETQ.

About this clonotype: It may be a read error: a sequence one base away is much more abundant. The rearrangement joins TRBV7-6 to TRBJ2-7; 9 bases map to TRBD1. Unmatched junction bases numbered 7, after V lost 10 bases and J lost 3 bases. Germline loops: CDR1 SGHVS, CDR2 FNYEAQ. This CDR3 is 13 amino acids long. In DNA, the CDR3 is TGTGCCACCACCGGGACAGGGAGCTACGAGCAGTACTTC. It yields the protein CATTGTGSYEQYF.

The chain has TRBV13 and TRBJ1-4; 9 bases align to TRBD1. V was pared by 5 bases and J by 10 bases, with 5 bases of the junction left unmatched. The CDR3 consists of 13 residues. The germline gives CDR1 PRHDT, CDR2 FYEKMQ (reference sequence). As DNA, the CDR3 is TGTGCCAGCAGCCCCGGGACAGGGCCAAAACTGTTTTTT. This translates into CASSPGTGPKLFF.

This sequence joins TRBV7-9 and TRBJ1-4; the match to TRBD1 covers 8 bases. J lost 8 bases, V lost 4 bases, and 12 bases had no gene match. The V gene's germline CDR1 is SEHNR and CDR2 FQNEAQ (reference sequence). The CDR3 covers 16 residues. DNA for the CDR3: TGTGCCAGCAGCTCCCCGGACCAGGGGGCGCGAGAAAAACTGTTTTTT. Its protein product is CASSSPDQGAREKLFF.

The chain has TRBV2 and TRBJ2-1; D possibly corresponds to TRBD2 (5 bases). With 3 bases removed from V and 0 bases from J, the gap between germline ends came to 15 bases. Germline CDR1 SNHLY, CDR2 FYNNEI. This CDR3 comprises 17 residues. The CDR3 reads CASSEVVAWSSYNEQFF. The CDR3 DNA follows: TGTGCCAGCAGTGAGGTGGTAGCGTGGTCCTCCTACAATGAGCAGTTCTTC.

This chain joins TRBV7-9 and TRBJ2-7; a possible D gene is TRBD2 (5 bases). CDR1 is SEHNR and CDR2 is FQNEAQ in the germline V gene (reference sequence). The V gene lost 4 bases and the J gene lost 3 bases, with 10 bases spanning the gap. This CDR3 is built from 13 residues. The CDR3 DNA follows: TGTGCCAGCAGCTCGCTAGCCTACTACGAGCAGTACTTC. Its translation is CASSSLAYYEQYF.

This clonotype was seen more than once but under ten times. The rearrangement links TRBV6-1 to TRBJ1-2; 7 bases map to TRBD1. CDR1 MNHNS and CDR2 SASEGT come from the germline V gene. J lost 7 bases, V lost 6 bases, and 5 bases had no gene match. The CDR3 runs to 12 residues. CDR3 sequence reads: CASRVGQIGYTF. The CDR3 coding sequence is TGTGCCAGCAGAGTGGGACAGATTGGCTACACCTTC.

This clonotype was seen a handful of times. The rearrangement links TRBV28 to TRBJ2-7; 7 bases map to TRBD2. J was trimmed by 2 bases and V by 4 bases; bases with no gene match: 5. From germline, CDR1 is MDHEN and CDR2 SYDVKM. The CDR3 has 14 residues. In DNA, the CDR3 is TGTGCCAGCAGTTCAGGACTAGTTCCCTACGAGCAGTACTTC. It encodes CASSSGLVPYEQYF.

The genes are TRBV7-9 and TRBJ2-7; weak D call: TRBD1 (6 bases). The CDR3 length is 14 residues. Germline-derived CDR1 and CDR2 are SEHNR and FQNEAQ (reference sequence). Trimming cost V 1 base and J 7 bases, with 14 bases left between them. This CDR3 reads CASSLGTELREQYF. For the CDR3, the DNA is TGTGCCAGCAGCTTAGGGACAGAGTTACGAGAGCAGTACTTC.

The CDR3 bases are TGTGCCAGCAGCTTAGTGGGGACAGGGAGTTACGAGCAGTACTTC. This codes for CASSLVGTGSYEQYF. This chain links TRBV7-9 with TRBJ2-7, with 9 bases that match TRBD1. The germline gives CDR1 SEHNR, CDR2 FQNEAQ (reference sequence). This CDR3 comprises 15 residues. Unmatched junction bases numbered 5, after V lost 1 base and J lost 4 bases. Together with reference TRBV7-9 and TRBJ2-7, the CDR3 gives the full variable domain: DTGVSQNPRHKITKRGQNVTFRCDPISEHNRLYWYRQTLGQGPEFLTYFQNEAQLEKSRLLSDRFSAERPKGSFSTLEIQRTEQGDSAMYLCASSLVGTGSYEQYFGPGTRLTVT.

This clonotype was detected many times. The V gene is TRBV6-1, the J gene TRBJ1-1; 9 bases line up with TRBD1. The CDR3 loop spans 16 amino acids. The V gene's germline CDR1 is MNHNS and CDR2 SASEGT. J gave up 1 base and V 6 bases, and 9 bases lay outside the gene matches. The CDR3 DNA reads as TGTGCCAGCAGGGCCGGGACAGGGAATAGGAACACTGAAGCTTTCTTT. Translating gives CASRAGTGNRNTEAFF.

This clonotype has more than one count but fewer than ten. The V call is TRBV28, the J call TRBJ2-4, with D unclear. V lost 3 bases, J lost 2 bases, and 8 bases lay in between. The CDR3 spans 14 residues. Germline CDR1 MDHEN, CDR2 SYDVKM. The CDR3 protein is CASSFPGPKNIQYF. Here the CDR3 DNA reads TGTGCCAGCAGTTTTCCCGGGCCCAAAAACATTCAGTACTTC.

V gene TRBV11-2 combines with J gene TRBJ2-3, with 12 bases identical to TRBD2. The CDR3 consists of 22 residues. Trimming removed 1 base from V and 4 bases from J; junction bases left unmatched: 21. Germline CDR1 reads SGHAT; CDR2 reads FQNNGV. The CDR3 is CASSLGYLPSWDLAGGPDTQYF. The CDR3 DNA is TGTGCCAGCAGCTTAGGATATCTCCCGTCATGGGATCTAGCGGGAGGGCCAGATACGCAGTATTTT. The variable domain in full, with the rest retrieved from reference TRBV11-2 and TRBJ2-3, is EAGVAQSPRYKIIEKRQSVAFWCNPISGHATLYWYQQILGQGPKLLIQFQNNGVVDDSQLPKDRFSAERLKGVDSTLKIQPAKLEDSAVYLCASSLGYLPSWDLAGGPDTQYFGPGTRLTVL.

This clonotype appeared many times. The chain recombines TRBV2 with TRBJ1-2, with D perhaps matching TRBD1 (5 bases). The CDR3 has 18 amino acids. V was cut by 7 bases and J by 0 bases, with 24 bases left in between. Germline V gene sequence: CDR1 SNHLY, CDR2 FYNNEI. The CDR3 coding sequence is TGTGCCAGCATGAGGCCAGAGACAGTTCGTCTGACTAACTATGGCTACACCTTC. Its translation: CASMRPETVRLTNYGYTF.

This clonotype was detected ten times or more. The chain has TRBV7-9 and TRBJ1-1; possible D gene TRBD1, 6 bases. Trimming cost V 1 base and J 5 bases, with 14 bases left between them. Germline V gene data show CDR1 as SEHNR and CDR2 as FQNEAQ (reference sequence). The length of the CDR3 is 15 residues. Here the CDR3 reads CASSLGDTFGTEAFF. For the CDR3, the DNA is TGTGCCAGCAGCTTAGGGGACACCTTCGGGACTGAAGCTTTCTTT.

This clonotype was seen more than once but under ten times. The V gene is TRBV7-9, the J gene TRBJ2-7; TRBD1 is a possible D gene (6 bases). The CDR3 totals 12 residues. Germline-derived CDR1 and CDR2 are SEHNR and FQNEAQ (reference sequence). Trimming shortened V by 1 base and J by 8 bases, and 9 bases separated the two germline ends. The CDR3 loop is CASSLVRGQQYF. The CDR3 bases are TGTGCCAGCAGCTTAGTCAGGGGACAGCAGTACTTC. The full variable domain, rest sourced from reference TRBV7-9 and TRBJ2-7, is DTGVSQNPRHKITKRGQNVTFRCDPISEHNRLYWYRQTLGQGPEFLTYFQNEAQLEKSRLLSDRFSAERPKGSFSTLEIQRTEQGDSAMYLCASSLVRGQQYFGPGTRLTVT.

This chain joins TRBV10-3 and TRBJ2-5; TRBD2 matches at 7 bases. Germline CDR1 is ENHRY and CDR2 is SYGVKD. The CDR3 is 14 residues long. V shed 3 bases, J shed 2 bases, and the junction held 3 bases outside the gene matches. CDR3 DNA: TGTGCCATCAGTGAAGCGGGATGGCAAGAGACCCAGTACTTC. Amino acids: CAISEAGWQETQYF.

DNA of the CDR3: TGTGCCAGCAGTTTGCTAACGGCTAGCGGAGGGAATGAGCAGTTCTTC. As protein: CASSLLTASGGNEQFF. The chain joins TRBV28 to TRBJ2-1, with 7 bases that match TRBD2. Germline assignment: CDR1 MDHEN and CDR2 SYDVKM. V was pared by 3 bases and J by 7 bases, with 12 bases of the junction left unmatched. The CDR3 length is 16 residues.

V usage is TRBV19 and J usage is TRBJ1-5, with 9 bases identical to TRBD1. V dropped 6 bases and J dropped 7; count of bases not matched to a gene: 13. The germline V gene has CDR1 LNHDA and CDR2 SQIVND (reference sequence). This CDR3 is 16 amino acids long. The CDR3 reads CASRRSQGAIYQPQHF. Written as DNA, the CDR3 is TGTGCCAGTAGGCGTTCACAGGGGGCGATTTACCAGCCCCAGCATTTT.

This clonotype was seen only once. The chain joins TRBV5-1 to TRBJ2-5, with D tentatively TRBD2 (6 bases). Looked up from germline, CDR1 is SGHRS and CDR2 is YFSETQ. The CDR3 is made up of 13 amino acids. With 5 bases removed from V and 9 bases from J, the gap between germline ends came to 17 bases. This CDR3 reads CASRKELGGPQYF. The CDR3 DNA reads TGCGCCAGCAGGAAAGAACTGGGGGGTCCCCAGTACTTC. Variable domain in full (rest from reference TRBV5-1 and TRBJ2-5): KAGVTQTPRYLIKTRGQQVTLSCSPISGHRSVSWYQQTPGQGLQFLFEYFSETQRNKGNFPGRFSGRQFSNSRSEMNVSTLELGDSALYLCASRKELGGPQYFGPGTRLLVL.

This clonotype was picked up many times. The chain uses TRBV3-1 and TRBJ1-4; no firm D call. V lost 3 bases and J 3 bases, leaving 8 bases between the germline ends. From germline, CDR1 is LGHDT and CDR2 YNNKEL (reference sequence). The CDR3 has 14 residues. In DNA form, the CDR3 reads TGTGCCAGCAGCCACGGCGCCTCTAATGAAAAACTGTTTTTT. Amino acids: CASSHGASNEKLFF.